The sequence of this TCR beta chain was determined in a study of blood T cell repertoires in COVID-19. Across the study: The United States, Italy and Spain were the sources of the acute and convalescent COVID-19 samples. Nucleic acid was either cDNA or gDNA, and it came from T cells, B-cell-depleted T cells, or PBMCs.

In the study's own analysis: Reference gene primer amplification gave nucleated cell count estimates. Only in-frame clones appear in the TCRdb table, and some are missing; sequencing was by immunoSEQ multiplex PCR. Clone size and V and J calls were adopted from that table, with D and trimming inferred from the DNA. The table includes around 37,000 clones, around 89% detected once. V trimming: 3 bases; J trimming: 0 bases; junction bases outside the gene matches: 5. The CDR3 runs to 17 residues. In germline, CDR1 is KGHDR, CDR2 SFDVKD. The sequence was collected from a man aged 55-75 years with active or convalescent COVID-19. This rearrangement joins TRBV24-1 to TRBJ2-1, with 9 bases aligning to TRBD1. Sequenced: peripheral blood. The DNA for the CDR3 is TGTGCCACCAGTGATACCGGGACAGGGCGCTCCTACAATGAGCAGTTCTTC. Translating gives CATSDTGTGRSYNEQFF.